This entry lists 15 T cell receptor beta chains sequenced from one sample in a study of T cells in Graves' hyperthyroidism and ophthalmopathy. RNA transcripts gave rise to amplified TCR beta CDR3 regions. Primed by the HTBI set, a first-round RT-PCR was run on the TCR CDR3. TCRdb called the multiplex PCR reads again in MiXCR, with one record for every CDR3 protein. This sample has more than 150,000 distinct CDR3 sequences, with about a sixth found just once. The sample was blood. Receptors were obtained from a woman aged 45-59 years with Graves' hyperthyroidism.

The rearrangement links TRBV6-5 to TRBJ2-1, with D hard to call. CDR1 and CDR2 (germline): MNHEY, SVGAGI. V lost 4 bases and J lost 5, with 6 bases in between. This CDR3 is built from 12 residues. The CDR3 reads CASSFTDNEQFF. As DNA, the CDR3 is TGTGCCAGCAGTTTCACTGACAATGAGCAGTTCTTC.

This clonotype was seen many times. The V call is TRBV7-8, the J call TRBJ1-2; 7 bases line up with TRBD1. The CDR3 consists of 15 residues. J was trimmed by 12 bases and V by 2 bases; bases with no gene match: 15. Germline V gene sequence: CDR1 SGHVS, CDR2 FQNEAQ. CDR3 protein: CASSLMSMGQLGNTF. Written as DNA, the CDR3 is TGTGCCAGCAGCTTAATGTCAATGGGACAGTTAGGCAACACCTTC.

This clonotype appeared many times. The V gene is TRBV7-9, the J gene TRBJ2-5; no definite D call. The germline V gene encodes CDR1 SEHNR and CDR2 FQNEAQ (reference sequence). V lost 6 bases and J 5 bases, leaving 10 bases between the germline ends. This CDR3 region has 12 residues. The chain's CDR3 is CASRGLGETQYF. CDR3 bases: TGTGCCAGCAGAGGCCTCGGGGAGACCCAGTACTTC.

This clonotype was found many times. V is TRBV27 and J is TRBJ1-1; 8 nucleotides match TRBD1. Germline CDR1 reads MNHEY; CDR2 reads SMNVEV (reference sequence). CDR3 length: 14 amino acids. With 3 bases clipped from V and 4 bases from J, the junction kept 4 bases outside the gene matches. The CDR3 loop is CASSFQTGVTEAFF. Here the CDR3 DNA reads TGTGCCAGCAGTTTCCAGACAGGGGTCACTGAAGCTTTCTTT.

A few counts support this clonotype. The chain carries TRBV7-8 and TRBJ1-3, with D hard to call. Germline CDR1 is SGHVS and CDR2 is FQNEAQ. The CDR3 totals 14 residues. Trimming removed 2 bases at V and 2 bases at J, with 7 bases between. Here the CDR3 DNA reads TGTGCCAGCAGCTTAATGGTTGCTGGAAACACCATATATTTT. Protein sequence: CASSLMVAGNTIYF.

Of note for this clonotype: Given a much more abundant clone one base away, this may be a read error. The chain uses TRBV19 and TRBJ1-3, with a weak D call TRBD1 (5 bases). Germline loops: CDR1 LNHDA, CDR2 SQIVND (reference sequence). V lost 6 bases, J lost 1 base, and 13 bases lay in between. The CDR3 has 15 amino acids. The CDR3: CASSPWGGSGNTIYF. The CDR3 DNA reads TGTGCCAGTAGCCCATGGGGGGGGTCTGGAAACACCATATATTTT. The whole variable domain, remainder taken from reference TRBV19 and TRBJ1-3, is DGGITQSPKYLFRKEGQNVTLSCEQNLNHDAMYWYRQDPGQGLRLIYYSQIVNDFQKGDIAEGYSVSREKKESFPLTVTSAQKNPTAFYLCASSPWGGSGNTIYFGEGSWLTVV.

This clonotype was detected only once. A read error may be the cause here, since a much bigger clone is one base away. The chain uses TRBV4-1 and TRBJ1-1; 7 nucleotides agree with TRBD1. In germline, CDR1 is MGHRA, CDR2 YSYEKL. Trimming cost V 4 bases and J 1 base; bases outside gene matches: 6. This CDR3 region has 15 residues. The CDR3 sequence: CASSRTGQPNTEAFF. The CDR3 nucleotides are TGCGCCAGCAGCCGAACGGGACAGCCGAACACTGAAGCTTTCTTT.

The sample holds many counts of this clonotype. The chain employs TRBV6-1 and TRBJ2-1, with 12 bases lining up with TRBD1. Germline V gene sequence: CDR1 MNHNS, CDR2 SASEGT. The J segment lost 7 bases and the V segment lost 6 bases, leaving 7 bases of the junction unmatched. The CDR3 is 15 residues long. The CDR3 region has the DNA TGTGCCAGCAGACCGGGACAGGGGGCTTCTAATGAGCAGTTCTTC. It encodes CASRPGQGASNEQFF.

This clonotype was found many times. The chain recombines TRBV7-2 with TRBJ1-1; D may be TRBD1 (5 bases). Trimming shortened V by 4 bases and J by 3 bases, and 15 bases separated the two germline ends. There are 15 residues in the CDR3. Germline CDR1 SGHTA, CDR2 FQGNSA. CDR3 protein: CASSWGPYGDTEAFF. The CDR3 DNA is TGTGCCAGCAGCTGGGGACCCTACGGGGACACTGAAGCTTTCTTT. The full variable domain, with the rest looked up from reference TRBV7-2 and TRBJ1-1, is GAGVSQSPSNKVTEKGKDVELRCDPISGHTALYWYRQSLGQGLEFLIYFQGNSAPDKSGLPSDRFSAERTGGSVSTLTIQRTQQEDSAVYLCASSWGPYGDTEAFFGQGTRLTVV.

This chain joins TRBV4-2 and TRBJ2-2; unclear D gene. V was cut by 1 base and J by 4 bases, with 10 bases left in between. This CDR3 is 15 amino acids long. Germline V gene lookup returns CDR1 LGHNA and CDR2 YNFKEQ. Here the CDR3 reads CASSQVSAGTGELFF. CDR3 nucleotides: TGTGCCAGCAGCCAAGTCTCTGCCGGCACCGGGGAGCTGTTTTTT.

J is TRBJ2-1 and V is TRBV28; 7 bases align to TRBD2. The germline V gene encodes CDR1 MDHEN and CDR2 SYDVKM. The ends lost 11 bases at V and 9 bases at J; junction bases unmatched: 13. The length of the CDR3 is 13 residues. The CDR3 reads CAANIGWEGEQFF. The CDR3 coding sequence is TGTGCCGCCAACATCGGATGGGAGGGTGAGCAGTTCTTC.

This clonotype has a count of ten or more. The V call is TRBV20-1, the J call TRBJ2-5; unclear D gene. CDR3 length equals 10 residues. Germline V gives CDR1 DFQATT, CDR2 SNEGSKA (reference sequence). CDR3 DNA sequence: TGCAGCGCCGTCTTCGAGACCCAGTACTTC. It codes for CSAVFETQYF.

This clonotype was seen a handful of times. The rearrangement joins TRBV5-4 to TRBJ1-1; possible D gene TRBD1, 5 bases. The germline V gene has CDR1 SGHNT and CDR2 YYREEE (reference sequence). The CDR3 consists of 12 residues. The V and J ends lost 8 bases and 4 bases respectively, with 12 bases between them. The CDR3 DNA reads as TGTGCCAGTGGGGGGGGTAGCACTGAAGCTTTCTTT. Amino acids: CASGGGSTEAFF.

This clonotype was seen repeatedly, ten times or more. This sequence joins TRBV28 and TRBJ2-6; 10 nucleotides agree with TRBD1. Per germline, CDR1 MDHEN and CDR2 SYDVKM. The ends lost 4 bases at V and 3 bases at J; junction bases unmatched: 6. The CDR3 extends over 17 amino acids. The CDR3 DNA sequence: TGTGCCAGCAGTTCCCGGGACAGGGGTTATGGGGCCAACGTCCTGACTTTC. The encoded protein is CASSSRDRGYGANVLTF.

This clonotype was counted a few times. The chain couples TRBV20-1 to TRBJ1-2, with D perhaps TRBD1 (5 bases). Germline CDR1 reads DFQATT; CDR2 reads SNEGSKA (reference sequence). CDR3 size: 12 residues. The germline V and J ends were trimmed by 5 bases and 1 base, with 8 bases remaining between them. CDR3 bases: TGCAGTGCTGGCAGGGATAACTATGGCTACACCTTC. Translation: CSAGRDNYGYTF.